This TCR beta chain stems from a study of cytomegalovirus exposure and HLA in healthy donors. On the study more broadly: Among roughly 190 million T cells, an earlier analysis found roughly 100 million unique TCR beta sequences.

Trimming left V 1 base short and J 1 base short, with 4 bases between. CDR1 is LNHNV and CDR2 is YYDKDF in the germline V gene (reference sequence). The CDR3 spans 14 residues. PCR amplification relied on 60 Vbeta primers (plus 13 Jbeta primers). In the original analysis: There were some 87 million unique TCR beta chains by a later count, and approximately 12 million of them were shared. The assay was immunoSEQ multiplex PCR, and TCRdb's table has in-frame clones only and misses some. Clonal size and the V and J genes are those of that table, whereas D and trimming came from the DNA. The sample holds approximately 80,000 clones; more than 65% are singletons and the top ten take 11%. Worth noting for this clone: Its specificity is unknown.

General study findings and limits: In a later analysis, productive TCRs from donors in an Asian-associated ancestry cluster reportedly carried fewer N-insertions than the cohort mean.

Sequenced input: PBMCs. The gene calls are TRBV15 and TRBJ2-2; D not resolved. This TCR derives from a woman aged 40-49 years in good health and CMV-seropositive. This chain's CDR3 is CATSRVGNTGELFF. DNA of the CDR3: TGTGCCACCAGCAGAGTCGGGAACACCGGGGAGCTGTTTTTT.